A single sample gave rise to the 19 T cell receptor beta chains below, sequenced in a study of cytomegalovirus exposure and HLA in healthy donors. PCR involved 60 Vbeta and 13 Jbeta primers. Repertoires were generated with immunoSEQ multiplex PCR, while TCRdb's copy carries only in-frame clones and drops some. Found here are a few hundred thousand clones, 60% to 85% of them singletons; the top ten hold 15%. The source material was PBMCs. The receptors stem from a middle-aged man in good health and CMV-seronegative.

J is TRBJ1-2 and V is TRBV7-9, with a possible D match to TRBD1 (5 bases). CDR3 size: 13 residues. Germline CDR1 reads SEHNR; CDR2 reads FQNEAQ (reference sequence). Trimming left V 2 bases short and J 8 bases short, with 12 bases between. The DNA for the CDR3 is TGTGCCAGCAGCTTAAGGTCGGGGGACGGCTACACCTTC. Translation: CASSLRSGDGYTF.

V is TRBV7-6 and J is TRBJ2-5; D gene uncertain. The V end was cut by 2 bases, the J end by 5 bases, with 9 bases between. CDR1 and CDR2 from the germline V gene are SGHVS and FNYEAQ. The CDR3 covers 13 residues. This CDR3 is CASSLKASETQYF. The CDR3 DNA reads TGTGCCAGCAGCTTAAAAGCATCGGAGACCCAGTACTTC. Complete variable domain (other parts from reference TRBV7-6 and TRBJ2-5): GAGVSQSPRYKVTKRGQDVALRCDPISGHVSLYWYRQALGQGPEFLTYFNYEAQQDKSGLPNDRFSAERPEGSISTLTIQRTEQRDSAMYRCASSLKASETQYFGPGTRLLVL.

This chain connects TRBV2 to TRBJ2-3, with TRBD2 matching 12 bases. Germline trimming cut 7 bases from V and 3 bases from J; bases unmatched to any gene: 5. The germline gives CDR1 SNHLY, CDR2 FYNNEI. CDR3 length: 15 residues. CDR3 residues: CASTKGLAGTDTQYF. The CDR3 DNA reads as TGTGCCAGCACCAAGGGACTAGCGGGTACAGATACGCAGTATTTT.

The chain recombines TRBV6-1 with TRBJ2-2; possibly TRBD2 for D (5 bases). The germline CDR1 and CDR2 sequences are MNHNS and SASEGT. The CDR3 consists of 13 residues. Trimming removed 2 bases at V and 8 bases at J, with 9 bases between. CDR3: CASSERGQGELFF. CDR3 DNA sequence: TGTGCCAGCAGTGAACGGGGTCAGGGGGAGCTGTTTTTT.

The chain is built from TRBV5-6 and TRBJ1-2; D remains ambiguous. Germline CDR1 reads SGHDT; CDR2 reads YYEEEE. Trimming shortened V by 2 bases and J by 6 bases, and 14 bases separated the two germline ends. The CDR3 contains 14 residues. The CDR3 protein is CASSFPLQRDGYTF. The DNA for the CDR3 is TGTGCCAGCAGCTTTCCTCTACAGCGGGATGGCTACACCTTC.

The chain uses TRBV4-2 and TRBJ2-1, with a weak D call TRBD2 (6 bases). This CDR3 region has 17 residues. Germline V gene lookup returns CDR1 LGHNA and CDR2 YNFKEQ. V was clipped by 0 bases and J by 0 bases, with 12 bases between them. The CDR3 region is CASSQDYGDFSYNEQFF. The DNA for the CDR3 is TGTGCCAGCAGCCAAGATTACGGGGACTTCTCCTACAATGAGCAGTTCTTC.

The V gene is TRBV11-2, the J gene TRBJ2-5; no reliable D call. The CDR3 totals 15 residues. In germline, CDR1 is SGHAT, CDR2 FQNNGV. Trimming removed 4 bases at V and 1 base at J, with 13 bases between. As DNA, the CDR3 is TGTGCCAGCAGCTCCCCGGCCAGGATCCAAGAGACCCAGTACTTC. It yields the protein CASSSPARIQETQYF.

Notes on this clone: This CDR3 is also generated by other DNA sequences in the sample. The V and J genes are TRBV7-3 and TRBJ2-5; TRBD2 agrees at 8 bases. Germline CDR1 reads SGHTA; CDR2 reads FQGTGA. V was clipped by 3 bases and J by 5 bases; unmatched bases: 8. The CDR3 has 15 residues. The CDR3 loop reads CASSLTGGEWETQYF. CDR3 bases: TGTGCCAGCAGCTTGACGGGAGGGGAATGGGAGACCCAGTACTTC.

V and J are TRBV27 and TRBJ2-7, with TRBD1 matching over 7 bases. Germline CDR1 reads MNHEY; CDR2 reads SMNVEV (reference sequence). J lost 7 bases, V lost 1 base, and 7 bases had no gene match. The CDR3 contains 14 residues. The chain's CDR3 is CASSLFMTGREQYF. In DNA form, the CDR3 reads TGTGCCAGCAGTTTATTCATGACAGGGAGAGAGCAGTACTTC.

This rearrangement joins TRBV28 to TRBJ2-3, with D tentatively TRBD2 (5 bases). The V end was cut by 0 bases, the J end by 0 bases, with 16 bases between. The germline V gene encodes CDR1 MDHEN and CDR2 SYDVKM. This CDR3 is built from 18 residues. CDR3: CASSLWPRTGTSTDTQYF. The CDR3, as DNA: TGTGCCAGCAGTTTATGGCCCCGGACGGGAACTAGCACAGATACGCAGTATTTT.

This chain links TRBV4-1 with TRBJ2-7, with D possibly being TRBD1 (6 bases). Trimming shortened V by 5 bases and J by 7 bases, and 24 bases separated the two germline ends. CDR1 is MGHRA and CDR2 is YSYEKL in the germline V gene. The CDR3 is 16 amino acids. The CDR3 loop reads CASSGRLTGNPREQYF. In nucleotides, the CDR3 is TGCGCCAGCAGCGGCCGCCTAACAGGGAACCCTCGAGAGCAGTACTTC.

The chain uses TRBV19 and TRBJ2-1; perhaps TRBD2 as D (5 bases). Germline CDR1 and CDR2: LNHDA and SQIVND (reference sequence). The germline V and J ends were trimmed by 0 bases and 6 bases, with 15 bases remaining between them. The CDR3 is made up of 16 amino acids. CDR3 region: CASSIDRLAESNEQFF. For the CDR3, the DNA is TGTGCCAGTAGTATAGATAGGCTAGCCGAATCCAATGAGCAGTTCTTC.

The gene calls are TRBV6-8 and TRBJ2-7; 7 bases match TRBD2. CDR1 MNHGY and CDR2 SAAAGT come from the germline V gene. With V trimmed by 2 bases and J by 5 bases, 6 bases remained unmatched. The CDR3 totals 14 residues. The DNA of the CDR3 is TGTGCCAGCAGTTACGGGGGGGATTATAACGAGCAGTACTTC. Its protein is CASSYGGDYNEQYF.

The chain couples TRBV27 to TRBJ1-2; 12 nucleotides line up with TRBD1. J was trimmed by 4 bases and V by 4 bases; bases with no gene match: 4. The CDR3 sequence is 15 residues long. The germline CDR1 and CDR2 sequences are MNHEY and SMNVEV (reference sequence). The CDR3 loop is CASSYGTGGVYGYTF. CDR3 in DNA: TGTGCCAGCAGTTACGGGACAGGGGGCGTCTATGGCTACACCTTC.

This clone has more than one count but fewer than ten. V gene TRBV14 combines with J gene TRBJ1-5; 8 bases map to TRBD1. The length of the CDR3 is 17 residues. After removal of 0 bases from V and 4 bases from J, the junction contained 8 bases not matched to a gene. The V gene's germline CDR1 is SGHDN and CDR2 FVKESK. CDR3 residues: CASSQEPRQGSNQPQHF. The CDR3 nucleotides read TGTGCCAGCAGCCAAGAGCCGAGACAGGGGAGTAATCAGCCCCAGCATTTT. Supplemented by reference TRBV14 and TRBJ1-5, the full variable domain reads EAGVTQFPSHSVIEKGQTVTLRCDPISGHDNLYWYRRVMGKEIKFLLHFVKESKQDESGMPNNRFLAERTGGTYSTLKVQPAELEDSGVYFCASSQEPRQGSNQPQHFGDGTRLSIL.

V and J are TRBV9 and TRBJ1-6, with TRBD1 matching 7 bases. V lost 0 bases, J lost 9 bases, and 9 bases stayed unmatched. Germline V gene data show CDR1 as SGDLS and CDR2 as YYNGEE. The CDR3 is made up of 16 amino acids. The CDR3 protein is CASSVEAGGSRSPLHF. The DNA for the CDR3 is TGTGCCAGCAGCGTAGAGGCAGGGGGATCCCGTTCACCCCTCCACTTT.

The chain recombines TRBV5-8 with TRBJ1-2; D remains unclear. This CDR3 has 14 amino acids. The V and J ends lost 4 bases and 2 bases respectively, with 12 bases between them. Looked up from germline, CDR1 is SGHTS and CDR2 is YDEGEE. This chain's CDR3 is CASSGRGSNYGYTF. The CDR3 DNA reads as TGTGCCAGCAGCGGCCGTGGGAGCAACTATGGCTACACCTTC.

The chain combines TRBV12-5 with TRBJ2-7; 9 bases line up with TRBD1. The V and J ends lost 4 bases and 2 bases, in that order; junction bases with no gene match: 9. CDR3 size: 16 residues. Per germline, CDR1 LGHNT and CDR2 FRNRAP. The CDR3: CASGSTYRGQTYEQYF. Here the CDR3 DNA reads TGTGCTAGTGGTTCAACATACAGGGGGCAAACCTACGAGCAGTACTTC.

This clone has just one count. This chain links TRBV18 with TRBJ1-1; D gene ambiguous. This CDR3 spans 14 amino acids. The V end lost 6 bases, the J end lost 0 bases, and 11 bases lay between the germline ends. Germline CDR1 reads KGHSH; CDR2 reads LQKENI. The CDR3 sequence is CASSTRGMNTEAFF. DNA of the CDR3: TGTGCCAGCTCTACGAGAGGGATGAACACTGAAGCTTTCTTT.